This TCR beta chain was profiled in a study of Graves' ophthalmopathy and Graves' hyperthyroidism. Whole-study results and caveats: A 13-signature model separated ophthalmopathy from stable hyperthyroidism, approximately 87% sensitivity, about 81% specificity.

Concerning this clonotype itself: The target antigen is unknown.

Eligible hyperthyroidism cases comprised new diagnoses of under 2 months' duration in individuals aged 18 to 65. Diagnostic conclusions were grounded in clinical symptoms, serum thyroxine, TRAb, thyroid ultrasound and orbital computed tomography. Germline CDR1 reads LGHNT; CDR2 reads FRNRAP. There are 14 residues in the CDR3. The V and J ends lost 6 bases and 2 bases, in that order; junction bases with no gene match: 4. For repertoire sequencing, the TCR beta CDR3 regions were amplified from RNA transcripts. HTBI primers were employed in first-round RT-PCR, then a second-round multiplex PCR followed. TCRdb reprocessed the multiplex PCR reads via MiXCR and lists one record per CDR3 protein. The sample lists 620,000 or so distinct CDR3 sequences; about a fifth were seen once.

The J gene is TRBJ2-5, the V gene TRBV12-5; TRBD2 aligns across 9 bases. Specimen: peripheral blood. The source is a woman aged 18-29 years with stable Graves' hyperthyroidism. Some clones in this sample may be carry-over from other donors' samples. This CDR3 is CASGETSGQETQYF. The CDR3 DNA follows: TGTGCTAGTGGGGAGACTAGCGGACAAGAGACCCAGTACTTC.